A single sample gave rise to the 20 T cell receptor beta chains below, sequenced in a study of T cells in tuberculosis. The data were produced by immunoSEQ multiplex PCR, yet TCRdb's version contains in-frame clones alone and is incomplete. In the table there are roughly 45,000 clones, approximately 94% of which are singletons. The specimen was PBMCs. These TCRs come from a donor between 10 and 35 years old with latent tuberculosis or without tuberculosis infection. Some clones in this sample may be carry-over from other donors' samples.

V usage is TRBV28 and J usage is TRBJ2-1; 8 bases are shared with TRBD2. The germline V gene encodes CDR1 MDHEN and CDR2 SYDVKM. V shed 3 bases and J 6 bases; nucleotides not matched to a gene: 10. This CDR3 is 16 amino acids long. CDR3 sequence: CASSLRFSGIGNEQFF. The CDR3 coding sequence is TGTGCCAGCAGTTTGCGGTTTAGCGGGATAGGCAATGAGCAGTTCTTC.

This chain links TRBV28 with TRBJ1-5; 8 bases map to TRBD1. Germline V CDR1 and CDR2: MDHEN, SYDVKM. The J segment lost 5 bases and the V segment lost 5 bases, leaving 8 bases of the junction unmatched. The CDR3 is made up of 15 amino acids. The CDR3 DNA sequence: TGTGCCAGCAGTCCAGACAGGGGATGGGATCAGCCCCAGCATTTT. This gives the protein CASSPDRGWDQPQHF.

The V call is TRBV10-3, the J call TRBJ2-1, with D possibly matching TRBD2 (6 bases). CDR3 size: 14 residues. Germline V lookup: CDR1 ENHRY, CDR2 SYGVKD. V was pared by 3 bases and J by 10 bases, with 16 bases between. The CDR3 nucleotides read TGTGCCATCAGTGAAAGATCTAGCGTCTTGGAGCAGTTCTTC. The encoded protein is CAISERSSVLEQFF.

CDR3 sequence (DNA): TGTGCCAGCAGTCCCCGGGGAGGACCCGGGGATACGCAGTATTTT. Translated: CASSPRGGPGDTQYF. The V gene is TRBV27, the J gene TRBJ2-3; the D gene is possibly TRBD2 (6 bases). The CDR3 length is 15 residues. V was pared by 5 bases and J by 6 bases, with 18 bases between. Germline V gene lookup returns CDR1 MNHEY and CDR2 SMNVEV (reference sequence).

The chain recombines TRBV5-4 with TRBJ1-1; 9 bases match TRBD1. J was trimmed by 5 bases and V by 0 bases; bases with no gene match: 2. The CDR3 totals 14 residues. The germline gives CDR1 SGHNT, CDR2 YYREEE (reference sequence). The CDR3 protein is CASSLGQGETEAFF. Written as DNA, the CDR3 is TGTGCCAGCAGCTTGGGACAGGGGGAAACTGAAGCTTTCTTT.

As DNA, the CDR3 is TGTGCCAGCAGCTTGCAGGGTAATTCCTACGAGCAGTACTTC. Amino acid sequence: CASSLQGNSYEQYF. The chain joins TRBV5-4 to TRBJ2-7; perhaps TRBD1 as D (5 bases). The ends were cut back, 1 base at V and 1 base at J, with 9 bases in the middle. The CDR3 runs to 14 residues. In germline, CDR1 is SGHNT, CDR2 YYREEE (reference sequence).

The rearrangement joins TRBV29-1 to TRBJ1-4, with D possibly TRBD1 on 6 matching bases. The CDR3 length is 15 residues. Germline loops: CDR1 SQVTM, CDR2 ANQGSEA. V lost 7 bases and J lost 4, with 19 bases in between. CDR3 sequence reads: CSARTPGVINEKLFF. Here the CDR3 DNA reads TGCAGCGCCAGAACCCCAGGGGTGATTAATGAAAAACTGTTTTTT.

This clone was counted a single time. Other DNA sequences from this sample encode an identical CDR3 as well. The chain uses TRBV2 and TRBJ1-2, with D possibly matching TRBD1 (6 bases). CDR1 is SNHLY, CDR2 FYNNEI, per germline. The CDR3 is made up of 13 amino acids. V was shortened by 4 bases and J by 2 bases, with 8 bases between the two germline ends. CDR3 loop: CASSGTANYGYTF. In DNA, the CDR3 is TGTGCCAGCAGTGGGACAGCAAACTATGGCTACACCTTC.

This chain joins TRBV4-1 and TRBJ1-1; 11 nucleotides match TRBD1. Germline CDR1 and CDR2: MGHRA and YSYEKL. The J segment lost 1 base and the V segment lost 0 bases, leaving 7 bases of the junction unmatched. CDR3 size: 18 residues. CDR3 region: CASSQEGKDRGRNTEAFF. CDR3 DNA: TGCGCCAGCAGCCAAGAAGGGAAGGACAGGGGGCGGAACACTGAAGCTTTCTTT.

The V gene is TRBV27, the J gene TRBJ1-1; 8 nucleotides align to TRBD1. Germline V gene sequence: CDR1 MNHEY, CDR2 SMNVEV (reference sequence). CDR3 size: 13 residues. V was pared by 5 bases and J by 7 bases, with 6 bases of the junction left unmatched. The CDR3 DNA sequence: TGTGCCAGCAGTATCTTCGGACAGGGTGAAGCTTTCTTT. Its protein product is CASSIFGQGEAFF.

This rearrangement joins TRBV11-1 to TRBJ2-1; a possible D gene is TRBD2 (7 bases). V lost 0 bases, J lost 4 bases, and 10 bases lay in between. The CDR3 is 15 residues long. Germline V lookup: CDR1 SGHAT, CDR2 FQDESV (reference sequence). The CDR3 loop reads CASSLAGGTYNEQFF. As DNA, the CDR3 is TGTGCCAGCAGCTTAGCGGGAGGGACATACAATGAGCAGTTCTTC.

V and J are TRBV5-1 and TRBJ2-1; D not certain. Trimming pared 0 bases from V and 4 bases from J, leaving 11 bases between. The CDR3 is 15 residues long. The V gene's germline CDR1 is SGHRS and CDR2 YFSETQ. The CDR3 DNA sequence: TGCGCCAGCAGCTTGGCTCAGACACATTACAATGAGCAGTTCTTC. Residues: CASSLAQTHYNEQFF.

This chain links TRBV5-1 with TRBJ2-6, with D uncertain. Trimming left V 4 bases short and J 5 bases short, with 13 bases between. Germline assignment: CDR1 SGHRS and CDR2 YFSETQ. This CDR3 has 15 amino acids. CDR3 sequence (DNA): TGCGCCAGCAGCCCCGGATGGGCCCGGGCCAACGTCCTGACTTTC. Residues: CASSPGWARANVLTF. The complete variable domain, with remaining parts taken from reference TRBV5-1 and TRBJ2-6, reads KAGVTQTPRYLIKTRGQQVTLSCSPISGHRSVSWYQQTPGQGLQFLFEYFSETQRNKGNFPGRFSGRQFSNSRSEMNVSTLELGDSALYLCASSPGWARANVLTFGAGSRLTVL.

This sequence joins TRBV5-4 and TRBJ2-5; 8 nucleotides match TRBD1. In germline, CDR1 is SGHNT, CDR2 YYREEE (reference sequence). This CDR3 comprises 17 residues. The V gene end was trimmed by 5 bases and the J gene end by 4 bases; junction bases not matched to a gene: 16. Here the CDR3 reads CASRAREGQGKRETQYF. The DNA of the CDR3 is TGTGCCAGCAGAGCCCGAGAAGGACAGGGAAAAAGAGAGACCCAGTACTTC.

This chain's CDR3 is CASSSRDSNTEAFF. DNA for the CDR3: TGTGCCAGTAGTAGCCGGGACTCTAACACTGAAGCTTTCTTT. V is TRBV19 and J is TRBJ1-1; TRBD1 might be the D (5 bases). V shed 4 bases and J shed 2 bases, with 11 bases lying between them. CDR3 length: 14 amino acids. Germline lookup yields CDR1 LNHDA and CDR2 SQIVND (reference sequence).

The chain carries TRBV7-8 and TRBJ2-1; 11 bases map to TRBD2. Losses at the gene ends were 6 bases for V and 8 bases for J; bases not matched to a gene: 9. This CDR3 is 15 amino acids long. The germline CDR1 and CDR2 sequences are SGHVS and FQNEAQ. CDR3 sequence reads: CASRNLAGGYDEQFF. CDR3 DNA: TGTGCCAGCAGAAATCTAGCGGGAGGATACGATGAGCAGTTCTTC.

J is TRBJ2-2 and V is TRBV9; D is ambiguous. The CDR3 contains 14 residues. CDR1 and CDR2 from the germline V gene are SGDLS and YYNGEE. V lost 4 bases and J lost 4, with 11 bases in between. The CDR3 spells CASSLSGATGELFF. The DNA for the CDR3 is TGTGCCAGCAGCCTTAGTGGAGCCACCGGGGAGCTGTTTTTT.

This rearrangement joins TRBV5-4 to TRBJ2-3; D not resolved. The V and J ends lost 4 bases and 10 bases respectively, with 13 bases between them. The germline V gene has CDR1 SGHNT and CDR2 YYREEE (reference sequence). The CDR3 has 12 residues. The CDR3 sequence: CASSPFGVPQYF. CDR3 nucleotide sequence: TGTGCCAGCAGCCCCTTCGGAGTCCCGCAGTATTTT.

V usage is TRBV7-2 and J usage is TRBJ2-7, with D possibly matching TRBD2 (6 bases). The ends were cut back, 2 bases at V and 1 base at J, with 15 bases in the middle. From germline, CDR1 is SGHTA and CDR2 FQGNSA. CDR3 length: 16 residues. CDR3 sequence: CASSLWSGSPSYEQYF. CDR3 DNA sequence: TGTGCCAGCAGCTTATGGTCCGGGAGCCCTTCCTACGAGCAGTACTTC.

This chain joins TRBV30 and TRBJ2-3; D uncertain. The CDR3 extends over 14 amino acids. The V gene's germline CDR1 is GTSNPN and CDR2 SVGIG (reference sequence). The germline V and J ends were trimmed by 0 bases and 6 bases, with 13 bases remaining between them. The DNA for the CDR3 is TGTGCCTGGAGTGTACTGAGAAACGGGGATACGCAGTATTTT. This gives the protein CAWSVLRNGDTQYF.